These 22 T cell receptor beta chains came from one sample sequenced in a study of regulatory T cells in long-lasting Graves disease. Noted time point: newly diagnosed GD, antithyroid drugs for less than 3 months. With RNA extracted from PBMCs as input, the TCR library was made. Arm-PCR of CDR3 regions with iRepertoire HTBI primers generated TCR beta libraries. In TCRdb, the multiplex PCR reads were re-called with MiXCR into one record per CDR3 protein. The sample lists roughly 420,000 distinct CDR3 sequences; 12% to 15% were seen once. The sample also formed part of further work on T cells in Graves' hyperthyroidism and ophthalmopathy.

The sequencing here drew on peripheral blood mononuclear cells (PBMCs), taken at new diagnosis, from a patient treated with antithyroid drugs. These receptor sequences come from a woman aged 45-65 years with Graves disease.

About this clonotype itself: Given a much more abundant clone one base away, this may be a read error. The chain links TRBV19 to TRBJ2-3; 7 bases match TRBD1. V lost 6 bases, J lost 6 bases, and 18 bases stayed unmatched. This CDR3 comprises 17 residues. From germline, CDR1 is LNHDA and CDR2 SQIVND (reference sequence). The CDR3 reads CASRPRTGLGIRDTQYF. Written as DNA, the CDR3 is TGTGCCAGTAGACCACGGACAGGATTGGGGATCCGTGATACGCAGTATTTT.

This clonotype was counted at least ten times. This chain connects TRBV7-9 to TRBJ2-1; TRBD2 is a possible D gene (5 bases). Germline V gene sequence: CDR1 SEHNR, CDR2 FQNEAQ (reference sequence). V lost 5 bases to trimming and J lost 9 bases, with 11 bases between them. The CDR3 runs 12 residues. CDR3 residues: CASSNREIEQFF. The DNA of the CDR3 is TGTGCCAGCAGCAATCGGGAAATTGAGCAGTTCTTC.

This clonotype was seen a handful of times. This sequence joins TRBV5-1 and TRBJ2-1; tentative D call: TRBD2 (6 bases). Germline V lookup: CDR1 SGHRS, CDR2 YFSETQ. The ends were cut back, 2 bases at V and 5 bases at J, with 14 bases in the middle. The CDR3 has 15 amino acids. The CDR3 DNA follows: TGCGCCAGCAGCTTCCTACGGAGGGCCGACAATGAGCAGTTCTTC. Translating gives CASSFLRRADNEQFF.

This clonotype was recorded at least ten times. The chain couples TRBV6-1 to TRBJ2-1; D is uncertain. This CDR3 contains 14 residues. The V end was cut by 7 bases, the J end by 8 bases, with 18 bases between. Germline lookup yields CDR1 MNHNS and CDR2 SASEGT. CDR3 nucleotide sequence: TGTGCCAGCAAACATACCAAAGGTTGGGATGAGCAGTTCTTC. This translates into CASKHTKGWDEQFF.

The table lists this clonotype with many counts. V is TRBV2 and J is TRBJ2-7; D tentatively reads TRBD1 or TRBD2 (5 bases each). The germline V gene has CDR1 SNHLY and CDR2 FYNNEI. This CDR3 is built from 12 residues. V was trimmed by 7 bases and J by 2 bases, leaving 9 bases between them. For the CDR3, the DNA is TGTGCCAGCATGCAGGGAGCCTACGAGCAGTACTTC. It yields the protein CASMQGAYEQYF.

This clonotype has a count of ten or more. This chain links TRBV9 with TRBJ2-3, with D perhaps TRBD2 (5 bases). The CDR3 consists of 16 residues. The germline V and J ends were trimmed by 4 bases and 0 bases, with 15 bases remaining between them. CDR1 is SGDLS and CDR2 is YYNGEE in the germline V gene. In nucleotides, the CDR3 is TGTGCCAGCAGCATCCACCCGGAGGTTAGCACAGATACGCAGTATTTT. Translated, it gives CASSIHPEVSTDTQYF.

This clonotype was picked up many times. The rearrangement uses TRBV7-3 and TRBJ2-1; maybe TRBD2 (5 bases). V was trimmed by 5 bases and J by 7 bases, leaving 18 bases between them. The CDR3 is 15 residues long. Per germline, CDR1 SGHTA and CDR2 FQGTGA. For the CDR3, the DNA is TGTGCCAGCAGCCCACTGGCTAGCACAGTGAATGAGCAGTTCTTC. It encodes CASSPLASTVNEQFF.

This clonotype was recorded at least ten times. This chain joins TRBV20-1 and TRBJ2-1, with 10 bases that match TRBD2. The CDR3 contains 16 residues. The germline CDR1 and CDR2 sequences are DFQATT and SNEGSKA (reference sequence). Trimming took 2 bases from V and 7 from J; bases not matched to a gene: 11. CDR3 nucleotides: TGCAGTGCTAGATCCCTAGCGGGAGAACGATGGAATGAGCAGTTCTTC. Translating gives CSARSLAGERWNEQFF.

This clonotype was counted between two and nine times. This rearrangement joins TRBV25-1 to TRBJ2-3, with TRBD2 as a possible D gene (6 bases). V lost 5 bases and J 2 bases, leaving 14 bases between the germline ends. The V gene's germline CDR1 is MGHDK and CDR2 SYGVNS. CDR3 length equals 15 residues. CDR3 residues: CASSTRDLPTDTQYF. CDR3 coding DNA: TGTGCCAGCAGTACAAGGGACTTGCCCACAGATACGCAGTATTTT.

The chain couples TRBV9 to TRBJ2-1; 7 bases map to TRBD2. Germline assignment: CDR1 SGDLS and CDR2 YYNGEE. Trimming cost V 2 bases and J 3 bases; bases outside gene matches: 5. The CDR3 sequence is 15 residues long. This CDR3 is CASSVGWEGYNEQFF. The CDR3, as DNA: TGTGCCAGCAGCGTTGGATGGGAGGGCTACAATGAGCAGTTCTTC. Together with reference TRBV9 and TRBJ2-1, the CDR3 gives the full variable domain: DSGVTQTPKHLITATGQRVTLRCSPRSGDLSVYWYQQSLDQGLQFLIQYYNGEERAKGNILERFSAQQFPDLHSELNLSSLELGDSALYFCASSVGWEGYNEQFFGPGTRLTVL.

The V call is TRBV20-1, the J call TRBJ2-1, with D unclear. Germline-derived CDR1 and CDR2 are DFQATT and SNEGSKA (reference sequence). Trimming removed 3 bases at V and 4 bases at J, with 10 bases between. This CDR3 has 13 amino acids. The CDR3 nucleotides read TGCAGTGCTAGCCCCCTAGTTTACAATGAGCAGTTCTTC. Amino acids: CSASPLVYNEQFF.

The count of this clonotype is one. The V and J genes are TRBV5-1 and TRBJ1-1, with a possible D match to TRBD1 (6 bases). Germline-derived CDR1 and CDR2 are SGHRS and YFSETQ. V was pared by 1 base and J by 7 bases, with 11 bases between. The CDR3 is 13 amino acids. In DNA form, the CDR3 reads TGCGCCAGCAGCTTGACCAGGGACATTGAAGCTTTCTTT. Amino acids: CASSLTRDIEAFF.

The table lists this clonotype with a few counts. This chain joins TRBV19 and TRBJ1-2; TRBD1 matches 9 bases. The junction had 13 bases not matched to a gene; V was cut back by 3 bases and J by 8 bases. Germline CDR1 LNHDA, CDR2 SQIVND (reference sequence). This CDR3 is built from 16 residues. CDR3 residues: CASSIGTGPRSRGYTF. Here the CDR3 DNA reads TGTGCCAGTAGTATTGGGACAGGGCCACGTTCTCGCGGCTACACCTTC.

This clonotype has only a few counts. The chain uses TRBV9 and TRBJ2-7, with a weak D call TRBD1 (7 bases). Germline V CDR1 and CDR2: SGDLS, YYNGEE. There are 17 residues in the CDR3. V was trimmed by 0 bases and J by 2 bases, leaving 18 bases between them. CDR3: CASSVGSRGTEAYEQYF. Written as DNA, the CDR3 is TGTGCCAGCAGCGTAGGTTCCCGCGGGACAGAGGCCTACGAGCAGTACTTC.

The chain recombines TRBV19 with TRBJ2-7; D perhaps matches TRBD2 (5 bases). This CDR3 contains 14 residues. Deletions cut 4 bases from V and 3 bases from J, with 13 bases between. Germline CDR1 and CDR2: LNHDA and SQIVND (reference sequence). Written as DNA, the CDR3 is TGTGCCAGTAGTACGAGAGGGATAAGCTACGAGCAGTACTTC. Protein product: CASSTRGISYEQYF.

The rearrangement links TRBV7-3 to TRBJ2-1, with 8 bases fitting TRBD2. Germline CDR1 reads SGHTA; CDR2 reads FQGTGA. J was trimmed by 8 bases and V by 1 base; bases with no gene match: 10. The CDR3 runs to 16 residues. The CDR3 region has the DNA TGTGCCAGCAGCTTAAGGTTAGCGGGATCGGCGGATGAGCAGTTCTTC. This gives the protein CASSLRLAGSADEQFF.

The chain is built from TRBV9 and TRBJ2-1; 8 bases are shared with TRBD2. CDR1 and CDR2 from the germline V gene are SGDLS and YYNGEE. V was clipped by 0 bases and J by 2 bases; unmatched bases: 4. This CDR3 region has 16 residues. The CDR3, as DNA: TGTGCCAGCAGCGTAGATCTTAGCGGGACCTACAATGAGCAGTTCTTC. Translated: CASSVDLSGTYNEQFF.

The J gene is TRBJ2-7, the V gene TRBV6-1; D is uncertain. V was shortened by 1 base and J by 6 bases, with 16 bases between the two germline ends. Germline V gene sequence: CDR1 MNHNS, CDR2 SASEGT. The CDR3 covers 15 residues. The CDR3 here is CASSEVVGYRVEQYF. DNA for the CDR3: TGTGCCAGCAGTGAAGTAGTTGGATATCGAGTCGAGCAGTACTTC.

The sample holds many counts of this clonotype. The chain is built from TRBV5-6 and TRBJ2-7, with TRBD1 matching over 12 bases. The germline V gene has CDR1 SGHDT and CDR2 YYEEEE. The length of the CDR3 is 15 residues. The junction had 5 bases not matched to a gene; V was cut back by 3 bases and J by 4 bases. CDR3 bases: TGTGCCAGCAGCTCCGGGACAGGGGGCGAATACGAGCAGTACTTC. It specifies CASSSGTGGEYEQYF.

The V call is TRBV3-1, the J call TRBJ1-6, with TRBD1 as a possible D gene (5 bases). This CDR3 has 13 amino acids. CDR1 is LGHDT and CDR2 is YNNKEL in the germline V gene (reference sequence). V was cut by 5 bases and J by 13 bases, with 15 bases left in between. The CDR3 DNA is TGTGCCAGCAGCGTGGCAGGGATACTTCCCCTCCACTTT. The encoded protein is CASSVAGILPLHF. The complete variable domain, with remaining parts taken from reference TRBV3-1 and TRBJ1-6, reads DTAVSQTPKYLVTQMGNDKSIKCEQNLGHDTMYWYKQDSKKFLKIMFSYNNKELIINETVPNRFSPKSPDKAHLNLHINSLELGDSAVYFCASSVAGILPLHFGNGTRLTVT.

This clonotype showed up just a few times. V gene TRBV5-8 combines with J gene TRBJ2-7; D might be TRBD1 or TRBD2, each matching 5 bases. The length of the CDR3 is 16 residues. CDR1 and CDR2 (germline): SGHTS, YDEGEE. Trimming left V 2 bases short and J 0 bases short, with 15 bases between. The CDR3 loop reads CASSFGVWGISYEQYF. Written as DNA, the CDR3 is TGTGCCAGCAGCTTTGGGGTGTGGGGGATCTCCTACGAGCAGTACTTC.

V usage is TRBV9 and J usage is TRBJ2-2; 9 bases line up with TRBD1. V was pared by 3 bases and J by 0 bases, with 6 bases of the junction left unmatched. This CDR3 has 17 amino acids. Looked up from germline, CDR1 is SGDLS and CDR2 is YYNGEE. The CDR3 DNA follows: TGTGCCAGCAGCGACCGGGACAGGGACGCGAACACCGGGGAGCTGTTTTTT. Translating gives CASSDRDRDANTGELFF.